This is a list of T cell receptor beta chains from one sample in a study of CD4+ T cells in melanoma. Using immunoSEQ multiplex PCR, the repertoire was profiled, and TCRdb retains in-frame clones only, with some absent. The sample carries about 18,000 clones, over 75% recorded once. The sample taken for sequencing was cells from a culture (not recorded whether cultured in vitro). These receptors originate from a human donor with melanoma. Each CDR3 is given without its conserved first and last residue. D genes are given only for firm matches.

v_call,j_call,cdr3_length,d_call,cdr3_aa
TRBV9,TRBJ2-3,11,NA,ASSLGETDTQY
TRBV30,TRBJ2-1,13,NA,AWARESGRYNEQF
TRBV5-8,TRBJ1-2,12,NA,ASSLGGNNYGYT
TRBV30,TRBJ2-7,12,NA,AWSDGVRGYEQY
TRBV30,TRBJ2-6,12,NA,AGIVLPGANVLT
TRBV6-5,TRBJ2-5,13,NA,ASSYTVGGKETQY
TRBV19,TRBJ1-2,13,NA,ASSGDRTANYGYT
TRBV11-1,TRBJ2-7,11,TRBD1,ASTTGASYEQY
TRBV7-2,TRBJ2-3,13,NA,ASSLSRSSTDTQY
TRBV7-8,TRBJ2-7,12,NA,ASSATGSRSEQY
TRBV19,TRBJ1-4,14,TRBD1,ASSRRTGATNEKLF
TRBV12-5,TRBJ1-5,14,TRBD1,ASGLDLGTGDQPQH
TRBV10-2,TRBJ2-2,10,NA,ASSQTTGELF
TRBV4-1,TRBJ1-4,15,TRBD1,ASSQGSTGWGNEKLF
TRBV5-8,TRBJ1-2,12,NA,ASSLNRMNYGYT
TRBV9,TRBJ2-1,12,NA,ASSTTSGRNEQF
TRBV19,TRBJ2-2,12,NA,ASQFRAYTGELF
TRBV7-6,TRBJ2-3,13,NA,ASSSPRGEADTQY
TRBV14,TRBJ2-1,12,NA,ASSQVVQSNEQF
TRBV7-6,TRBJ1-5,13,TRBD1,ASSPGQGRNQPQH
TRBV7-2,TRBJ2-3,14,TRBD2,ASKRSTSGGTYTQY
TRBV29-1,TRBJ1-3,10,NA,SVGPDGNTIY
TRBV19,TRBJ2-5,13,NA,ASSINSGWGETQY
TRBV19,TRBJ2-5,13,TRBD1,ASNNPQGAGETQY
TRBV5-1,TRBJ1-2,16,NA,ASSFDGTWGRANYGYT
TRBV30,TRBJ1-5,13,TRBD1,AWRIPGQGNQPQH
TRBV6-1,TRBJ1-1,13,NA,ASSEKGGSGTEAF
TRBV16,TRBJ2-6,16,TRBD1,ASSHLGTGLSGANVLT
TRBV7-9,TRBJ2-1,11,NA,ASSLEARVWQF
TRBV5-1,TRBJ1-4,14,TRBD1,ASSTNRGPGNEKLF
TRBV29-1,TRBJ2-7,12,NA,SVVRTASSYEQY
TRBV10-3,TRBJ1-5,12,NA,AISESGGDQPQH
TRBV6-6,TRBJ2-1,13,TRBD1,ASIPGTGRYNEQF
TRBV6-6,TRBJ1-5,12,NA,ASIGGFGNQPQH
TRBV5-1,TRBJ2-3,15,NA,ASSLGLGPRSTDTQY
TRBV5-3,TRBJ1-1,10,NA,ARSAVWNEAF
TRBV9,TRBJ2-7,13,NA,ASSVGGAGSYEQY
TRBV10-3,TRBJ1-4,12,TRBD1,AISGTGLWEKLF
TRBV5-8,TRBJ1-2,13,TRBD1,ASSAGGSPTYGYT
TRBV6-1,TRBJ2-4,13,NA,ASSSLGLAKNIQY
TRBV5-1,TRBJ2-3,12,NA,ASSRSRGADTQY
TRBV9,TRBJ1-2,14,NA,ASSVASAGANYGYT